This entry lists 11 T cell receptor beta chains sequenced from one sample in a study of patients and donors after allogeneic stem cell transplantation. Each CDR3 protein is one row after TCRdb ran MiXCR on the RT-PCR reads. The data contain more than 150,000 distinct CDR3 sequences, 35% to 50% of them singletons. The sequencing input was blood, either unsorted or a sorted T cell fraction (not recorded which). Source of these receptors: a human donor who was either an allogeneic HSCT recipient or a stem cell or donor lymphocyte infusion donor (not recorded which). It is not recorded whose cells these are; they may come from a transplant donor.

The chain combines TRBV7-8 with TRBJ2-5; D is ambiguous. Germline V gene lookup returns CDR1 SGHVS and CDR2 FQNEAQ. The CDR3 is made up of 11 amino acids. The V end lost 5 bases, the J end lost 4 bases, and 5 bases lay between the germline ends. DNA of the CDR3: TGTGCCAGCAGCAACCTAGAGACCCAGTACTTC. Translated, it gives CASSNLETQYF. Full variable domain (rest looked up from reference TRBV7-8 and TRBJ2-5): GAGVSQSPRYKVAKRGQDVALRCDPISGHVSLFWYQQALGQGPEFLTYFQNEAQLDKSGLPSDRFFAERPEGSVSTLKIQRTQQEDSAVYLCASSNLETQYFGPGTRLLVL.

In its sample, this clonotype was seen a few times. The rearrangement joins TRBV4-2 to TRBJ2-7; no clear D gene. The CDR3 consists of 12 residues. In germline, CDR1 is LGHNA, CDR2 YNFKEQ. V lost 1 base to trimming and J lost 4 bases, with 5 bases between them. The CDR3 bases are TGTGCCAGCAGCCAAGTGGGGTACGAGCAGTACTTC. Translated: CASSQVGYEQYF.

The chain couples TRBV5-1 to TRBJ1-1, with TRBD1 matching 10 bases. Losses at the gene ends were 4 bases for V and 10 bases for J; bases not matched to a gene: 16. The CDR3 totals 16 residues. Germline V gene sequence: CDR1 SGHRS, CDR2 YFSETQ. CDR3: CASSTGTGEGGKGAFF. The CDR3 DNA is TGCGCCAGCAGCACTGGGACAGGGGAAGGCGGAAAGGGAGCTTTCTTT. Full variable domain (missing parts from reference TRBV5-1 and TRBJ1-1): KAGVTQTPRYLIKTRGQQVTLSCSPISGHRSVSWYQQTPGQGLQFLFEYFSETQRNKGNFPGRFSGRQFSNSRSEMNVSTLELGDSALYLCASSTGTGEGGKGAFFGQGTRLTVV.

CDR3 amino acids: CATSRGAPASIGDEQFF. The CDR3, as DNA: TGTGCCACCAGCAGAGGAGCCCCAGCGTCGATTGGGGATGAGCAGTTCTTC. The chain carries TRBV15 and TRBJ2-1; no clear D. CDR3 length: 17 amino acids. Germline V gene data show CDR1 as LNHNV and CDR2 as YYDKDF (reference sequence). V shed 1 base and J shed 8 bases, with 21 bases lying between them. The whole variable domain, filled in from reference TRBV15 and TRBJ2-1, reads DAMVIQNPRYQVTQFGKPVTLSCSQTLNHNVMYWYQQKSSQAPKLLFHYYDKDFNNEADTPDNFQSRRPNTSFCFLDIRSPGLGDTAMYLCATSRGAPASIGDEQFFGPGTRLTVL.

V is TRBV29-1 and J is TRBJ1-1; D is possibly TRBD1 (5 bases). Germline V CDR1 and CDR2: SQVTM, ANQGSEA. Between the trimmed V and J ends, which lost 6 bases and 4 bases, there was a span of 9 bases. The CDR3 totals 11 residues. CDR3 bases: TGCAGCGTACTTCAGGGCACTGAAGCTTTCTTT. Translated, it gives CSVLQGTEAFF.

This chain links TRBV15 with TRBJ1-2; D is undetermined. CDR3 size: 12 residues. Trimming cost V 0 bases and J 7 bases, with 6 bases left between them. CDR1 and CDR2 from the germline V gene are LNHNV and YYDKDF (reference sequence). The CDR3 loop reads CATSRDTFGYTF. The DNA of the CDR3 is TGTGCCACCAGCAGAGATACTTTTGGCTACACCTTC.

The gene calls are TRBV6-6 and TRBJ1-1, with D possibly being TRBD1 (6 bases). Germline V gives CDR1 MNHNY, CDR2 SVGAGI (reference sequence). There are 12 residues in the CDR3. Trimming removed 2 bases from V and 10 bases from J, with 11 bases in between. CDR3 protein: CASSYAGVVAFF. CDR3 bases: TGTGCCAGCAGTTACGCAGGGGTAGTAGCTTTCTTT.

A few counts support this clonotype. This rearrangement joins TRBV6-5 to TRBJ2-1, with TRBD1 matching 8 bases. The germline CDR1 and CDR2 sequences are MNHEY and SVGAGI. This CDR3 has 13 amino acids. V shed 8 bases, J shed 2 bases, and the junction held 2 bases outside the gene matches. This chain's CDR3 is CASGQGPYNEQFF. The CDR3 bases are TGTGCCAGCGGACAGGGTCCCTACAATGAGCAGTTCTTC.

This clonotype was detected a few times. The rearrangement joins TRBV6-2 or TRBV6-3 to TRBJ2-7; TRBD2 matches at 8 bases. This CDR3 comprises 13 residues. V was pared by 5 bases and J by 3 bases, with 3 bases of the junction left unmatched. Germline V gives CDR1 MNHEY, CDR2 SVGEGT. The CDR3 reads CASSIGTSYEQYF. CDR3 nucleotides: TGTGCCAGCAGTATCGGGACTAGCTACGAGCAGTACTTC.

This clonotype was observed a handful of times. The chain uses TRBV9 and TRBJ1-1, with a tentative D call TRBD1 (5 bases). Trimming removed 2 bases at V and 3 bases at J, with 17 bases between. Germline V lookup: CDR1 SGDLS, CDR2 YYNGEE. This CDR3 spans 16 amino acids. As DNA, the CDR3 is TGTGCCAGCAGCGTTAACCCGCGGGGGGGTGACACTGAAGCTTTCTTT. Protein product: CASSVNPRGGDTEAFF.

The rearrangement uses TRBV29-1 and TRBJ2-7; D is possibly TRBD1 (6 bases). The CDR3 loop spans 13 amino acids. CDR1 and CDR2 from the germline V gene are SQVTM and ANQGSEA. V gave up 4 bases and J gave up 0 bases, with 10 bases separating them. CDR3 nucleotides: TGCAGCGTTGGTAAGGGGGTCTCCTACGAGCAGTACTTC. Translated: CSVGKGVSYEQYF.